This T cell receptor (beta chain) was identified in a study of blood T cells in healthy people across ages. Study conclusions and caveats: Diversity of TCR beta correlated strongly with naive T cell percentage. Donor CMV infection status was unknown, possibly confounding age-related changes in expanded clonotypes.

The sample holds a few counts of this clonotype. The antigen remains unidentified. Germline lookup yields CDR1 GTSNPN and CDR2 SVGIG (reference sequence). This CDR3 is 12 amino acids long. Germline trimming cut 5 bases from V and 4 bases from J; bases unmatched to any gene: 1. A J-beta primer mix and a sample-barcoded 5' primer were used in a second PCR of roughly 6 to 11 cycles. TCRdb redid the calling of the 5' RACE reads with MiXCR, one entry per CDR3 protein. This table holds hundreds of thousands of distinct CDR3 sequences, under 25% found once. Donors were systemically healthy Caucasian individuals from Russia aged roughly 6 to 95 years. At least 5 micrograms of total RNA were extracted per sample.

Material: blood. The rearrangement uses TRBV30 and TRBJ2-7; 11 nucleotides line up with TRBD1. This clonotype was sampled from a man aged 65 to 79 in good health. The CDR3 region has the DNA TGTGCCTGGGGACAGGGGGCGTACGAGCAGTACTTC. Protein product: CAWGQGAYEQYF.